This TCR beta chain was captured in a study of T cell repertoires in cytomegalovirus infection. Study background: Peptides in the study included HLA-C-restricted and HLA-B-restricted CMV epitopes.

Germline lookup yields CDR1 SGHTA and CDR2 FQGNSA. The CDR3 covers 16 residues. TCRdb recomputed calls from the reads with MiXCR, one row per CDR3 protein. The top ten clones hold 20% of a sample with a few hundred thousand distinct CDR3 sequences, almost 30% of them seen once. About this clonotype: Its antigen is as yet unknown. Since a much larger clone is just one base distant, this may be a read error.

Overall study results and limits: It was HLA-C-restricted CMV-specific TCR beta clonotypes that dominated the response ex vivo. Totalled public TCR beta family frequency picked out people who carried CMV plus the relevant HLA.

This TCR was recovered from a human donor in good health (CMV status not recorded). Some clones in this sample may be carry-over from other donors' samples. The chain joins TRBV7-2 to TRBJ2-1; 7 bases are a match to TRBD2. Sequences were derived from cultured PBMCs, sampled from culture after CMV antigen stimulation. CDR3 nucleotides: TGTGCCAGCAGCTTAGGTGCGGGAGAGGGCTACAATAAGCAGTTCTTC. This gives the protein CASSLGAGEGYNKQFF.